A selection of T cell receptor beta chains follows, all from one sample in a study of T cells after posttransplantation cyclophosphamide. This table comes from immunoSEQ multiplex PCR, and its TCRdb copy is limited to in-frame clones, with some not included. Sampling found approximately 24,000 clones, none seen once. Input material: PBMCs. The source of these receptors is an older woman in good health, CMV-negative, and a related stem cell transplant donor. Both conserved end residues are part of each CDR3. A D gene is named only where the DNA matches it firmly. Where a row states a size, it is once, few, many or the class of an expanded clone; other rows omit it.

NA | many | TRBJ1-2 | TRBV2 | CASEGGDYGYTF | TGTGCCAGCGAAGGGGGTGACTATGGCTACACCTTC
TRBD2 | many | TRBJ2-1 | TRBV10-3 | CAIGLAGGGDEQFF | TGTGCGATTGGACTAGCGGGAGGAGGCGATGAGCAGTTCTTC
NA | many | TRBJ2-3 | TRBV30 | CAWRYQGPGTDTQYF | TGTGCCTGGAGATATCAGGGGCCGGGCACAGATACGCAGTATTTT
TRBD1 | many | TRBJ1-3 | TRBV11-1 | CASSARDRDFGNTIYF | TGTGCCAGCAGCGCCCGGGACAGGGATTTCGGAAACACCATATATTTT
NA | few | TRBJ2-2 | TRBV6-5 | CASSYSGNGELFF | TGTGCCAGCAGTTATTCAGGGAACGGGGAGCTGTTTTTT
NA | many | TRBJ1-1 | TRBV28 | CATATDFRGNTEAFF | TGTGCCACCGCGACGGATTTCAGGGGGAACACTGAAGCTTTCTTT
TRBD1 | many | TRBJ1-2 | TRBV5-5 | CASSSWDRANYGYTF | TGTGCCAGCAGCTCCTGGGACAGAGCTAACTATGGCTACACCTTC
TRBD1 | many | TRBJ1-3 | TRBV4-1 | CASSQDTGEAGNTIYF | TGCGCCAGCAGCCAAGATACAGGGGAAGCTGGAAACACCATATATTTT
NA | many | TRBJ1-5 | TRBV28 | CASSPHYQPQHF | TGTGCCAGCAGTCCCCATTATCAGCCCCAGCATTTT
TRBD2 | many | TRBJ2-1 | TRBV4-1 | CASSREQFGAGAYNEQFF | TGCGCCAGCAGCCGAGAACAGTTCGGAGCGGGGGCCTACAATGAGCAGTTCTTC
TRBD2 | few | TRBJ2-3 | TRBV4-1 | CASSQTGGGHTDTQYF | TGCGCCAGCAGCCAAACGGGGGGGGGCCACACAGATACGCAGTATTTT
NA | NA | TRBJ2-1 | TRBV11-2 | CASSLAFSSYNEQFF | TGTGCCAGCAGCTTAGCCTTTAGCTCCTACAATGAGCAGTTCTTC
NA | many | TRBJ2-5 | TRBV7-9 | CASSEGETQYF | TGTGCCAGCAGCGAGGGAGAGACCCAGTACTTC
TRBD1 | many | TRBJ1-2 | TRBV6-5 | CASSYRTGNYGYTF | TGTGCCAGCAGTTACAGGACAGGGAACTATGGCTACACCTTC
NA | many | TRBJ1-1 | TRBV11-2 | CASSPGHWNTEAFF | TGTGCCAGCAGCCCGGGACATTGGAACACTGAAGCTTTCTTT
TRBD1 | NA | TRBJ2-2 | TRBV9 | CASSIAQGAAGELFF | TGTGCCAGCAGCATAGCTCAGGGGGCGGCCGGGGAGCTGTTTTTT
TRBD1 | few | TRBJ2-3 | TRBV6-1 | CASSDRAVNTQYF | TGTGCCAGCAGCGACAGGGCTGTGAATACGCAGTATTTT
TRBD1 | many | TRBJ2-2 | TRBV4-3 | CASSPRTGPSGELFF | TGCGCCAGCAGCCCACGGACAGGGCCCTCCGGGGAGCTGTTTTTT
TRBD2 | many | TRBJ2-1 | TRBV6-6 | CASRTRASGSNEQFF | TGTGCCAGTCGTACAAGGGCTAGCGGGAGCAATGAGCAGTTCTTC
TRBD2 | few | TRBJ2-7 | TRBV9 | CASSTHPMGAGGSGEQYF | TGTGCCAGCAGCACCCACCCAATGGGGGCGGGAGGTTCGGGAGAGCAGTACTTC